This TCR beta chain was captured by sequencing in a study of regulatory T cells in long-lasting Graves disease. Library construction for TCR beta used iRepertoire HTBI primers and Arm-PCR of CDR3 regions. Authors' data handling: Samples collectively showed 62 TRBV and 14 TRBJ segments. TCRdb passed the multiplex PCR reads through MiXCR, listing each CDR3 protein once. TCRdb assigned the V and J calls; the authors' analysis was not used. The sample records about 350,000 distinct CDR3 sequences, 16% being singletons. CDR1 SGHVS and CDR2 FNYEAQ come from the germline V gene. V was clipped by 5 bases and J by 6 bases, with 17 bases between them. This CDR3 has 15 residues. This clonotype was recorded many times. Its cognate antigen is unknown. Study-level results: Among persistent patients, a larger number of public clonotypes were shared (around 3,000) than among newly diagnosed patients (about 1,000).

Indicated time point: newly diagnosed GD, antithyroid drugs for less than 3 months. The authors made the TCR library using RNA they extracted from PBMCs. Graves' disease was diagnosed by American Thyroid Association guidelines. In addition, the sample was reused for a study of T cells in Graves' hyperthyroidism and ophthalmopathy. That paper notes: The HTBI primer set was used in a first-round RT-PCR of the TCR CDR3.

The TCR comes from a woman aged 18 to 35 with Graves disease. Here the sequenced sample was peripheral blood mononuclear cells (PBMCs), taken at new diagnosis, from a patient treated with antithyroid drugs. The J gene is TRBJ2-1, the V gene TRBV7-6; tentative D call: TRBD1 (7 bases). CDR3 region: CASSAPGGLRNEQFF. The CDR3 DNA is TGTGCCAGCAGCGCGCCAGGGGGACTTCGCAATGAGCAGTTCTTC.